Listed below are T cell receptor beta chains from one sample, sequenced in a study of glioma-infiltrating T cells. One entry per CDR3 protein results from TCRdb running MiXCR on the multiplex PCR reads. The data contain 150,000 or so distinct CDR3 sequences, around 40% of them singletons. Source material: glioma tissue, nonneoplastic brain tissue, or PBMCs (not recorded which). These receptors were collected from a human donor with low-grade glioma or glioblastoma, undergoing nonglioma brain surgery, or in good health (not recorded which). CDR3s include the opening cysteine and the closing phenylalanine or tryptophan. The D gene is left open where the match is weak. Some rows mark clone size as missing; the rest say once, few, many or name a class of expanded clone.

CDR3: CASRPGQGLLLLDNEQFF
DNA: TGTGCCAGCAGGCCGGGACAGGGTTTGTTGTTGCTAGACAATGAGCAGTTCTTC
D: TRBD1
size: .
J: TRBJ2-1
V: TRBV28

CDR3: CASSPALGHTEAFF
DNA: TGTGCCAGCTCACCAGCTTTGGGCCACACTGAAGCTTTCTTT
D: .
size: .
J: TRBJ1-1
V: TRBV18

CDR3: CASSLGTEGAVADTQYF
DNA: TGTGCCAGCAGCTTAGGTACGGAGGGGGCTGTCGCAGATACGCAGTATTTT
D: .
size: .
J: TRBJ2-3
V: TRBV7-9

CDR3: CSASPTRRQAFF
DNA: TGCAGTGCTAGCCCCACACGCCGACAAGCTTTCTTT
D: .
size: .
J: TRBJ1-1
V: TRBV20-1

CDR3: CASSFGTREQYF
DNA: TGTGCCAGCAGTTTCGGGACACGCGAGCAGTACTTC
D: .
size: .
J: TRBJ2-7
V: TRBV28

CDR3: CASSSLNRKLFF
DNA: TGTGCCAGCAGTTCCCTTAATCGTAAACTGTTTTTT
D: .
size: .
J: TRBJ1-4
V: TRBV6-1

CDR3: CSAAPILVGRKNTGELFF
DNA: TGCAGTGCCGCCCCCATTCTGGTGGGAAGAAAGAACACCGGGGAGCTGTTTTTT
D: .
size: few
J: TRBJ2-2
V: TRBV20-1

CDR3: CASSEDGVYPYSNQPQHF
DNA: TGTGCCAGCAGTGAAGACGGAGTATACCCCTATAGCAATCAGCCCCAGCATTTT
D: .
size: .
J: TRBJ1-5
V: TRBV6-1

CDR3: CASIRTSGGPHEQYF
DNA: TGTGCCAGCATCCGGACTAGCGGGGGGCCCCACGAGCAGTACTTC
D: TRBD2
size: once
J: TRBJ2-7
V: TRBV7-2

CDR3: CASSYGWEKTEAFF
DNA: TGTGCCAGCAGTTACGGGTGGGAAAAGACTGAAGCTTTCTTT
D: .
size: .
J: TRBJ1-1
V: TRBV6-2/TRBV6-3

CDR3: CASSYAWYEQYF
DNA: TGTGCCAGCAGTTACGCATGGTACGAGCAGTACTTC
D: .
size: few
J: TRBJ2-7
V: TRBV6-2/TRBV6-3

CDR3: CASSLSGRGQNQPQHF
DNA: TGTGCCAGCAGTTTATCGGGCAGGGGGCAAAATCAGCCCCAGCATTTT
D: TRBD1
size: many
J: TRBJ1-5
V: TRBV27

CDR3: CASSQGQGSNQPQHF
DNA: TGCGCCAGCAGCCAAGGGCAGGGTAGCAATCAGCCCCAGCATTTT
D: .
size: once
J: TRBJ1-5
V: TRBV4-1

CDR3: CASRGTGGTLSTEAFF
DNA: TGTGCCAGCAGGGGGACAGGGGGCACTCTCTCCACTGAAGCTTTCTTT
D: TRBD1
size: few
J: TRBJ1-1
V: TRBV28

CDR3: CASSSNSDSPLHF
DNA: TGTGCCAGCAGTTCAAACAGTGATTCACCCCTCCACTTT
D: .
size: few
J: TRBJ1-6
V: TRBV6-1

CDR3: CASSPSSYEQYF
DNA: TGTGCCAGCAGCCCTAGCTCCTACGAGCAGTACTTC
D: .
size: many
J: TRBJ2-7
V: TRBV18

CDR3: CASSLGNSNEQFF
DNA: TGTGCCAGCAGCCTGGGTAATAGCAATGAGCAGTTCTTC
D: .
size: once
J: TRBJ2-1
V: TRBV2

CDR3: CSATRGTDTQYF
DNA: TGCAGTGCCACAAGGGGTACAGATACGCAGTATTTT
D: .
size: many
J: TRBJ2-3
V: TRBV20-1

CDR3: CASSYSAYSPIGYTF
DNA: TGTGCCAGCAGTTACTCGGCGTACAGCCCTATTGGCTACACCTTC
D: .
size: .
J: TRBJ1-2
V: TRBV6-6

CDR3: CASSLDGYSNQPQHF
DNA: TGTGCCAGCAGCTTAGACGGCTATAGCAATCAGCCCCAGCATTTT
D: .
size: .
J: TRBJ1-5
V: TRBV7-6

CDR3: CASSYRGASEQFF
DNA: TGTGCCAGCAGTTACCGTGGGGCTAGCGAGCAGTTCTTC
D: .
size: few
J: TRBJ2-1
V: TRBV6-2/TRBV6-3

CDR3: CSARQGVGEQYF
DNA: TGCAGTGCGCGACAGGGGGTTGGCGAGCAGTACTTC
D: TRBD1
size: .
J: TRBJ2-7
V: TRBV20-1

CDR3: CSAELRGTSTDTQYF
DNA: TGCAGTGCGGAACTCAGGGGAACCAGCACAGATACGCAGTATTTT
D: .
size: few
J: TRBJ2-3
V: TRBV20-1